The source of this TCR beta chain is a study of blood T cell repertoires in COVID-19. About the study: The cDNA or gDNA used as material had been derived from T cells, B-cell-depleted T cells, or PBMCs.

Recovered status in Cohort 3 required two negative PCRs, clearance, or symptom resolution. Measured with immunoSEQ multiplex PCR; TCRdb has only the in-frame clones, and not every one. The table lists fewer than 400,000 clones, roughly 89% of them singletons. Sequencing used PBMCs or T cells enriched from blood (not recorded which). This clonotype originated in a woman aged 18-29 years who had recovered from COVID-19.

The chain's CDR3 is CASSPGYHGYTF. The CDR3 DNA sequence: TGTGCCAGCAGTCCAGGGTACCATGGCTACACCTTC. The chain couples TRBV11-2 to TRBJ1-2; TRBD1 might be the D (5 bases). The V end was cut by 6 bases, the J end by 6 bases, with 11 bases between. Germline CDR1 is SGHAT and CDR2 is FQNNGV. The CDR3 covers 12 residues.